Described below is a single T cell receptor beta chain sequence and its context. Some clones are missing from TCRdb's copy, which holds only in-frame ones; the method was immunoSEQ multiplex PCR. This table holds under 200,000 clones, approximately 81% found once. The sample originates from a study of blood T cell repertoires in COVID-19. Germline CDR1 reads GTSNPN; CDR2 reads SVGIG (reference sequence). V was shortened by 5 bases and J by 5 bases, with 12 bases between the two germline ends. The length of the CDR3 is 12 residues. This chain uses TRBV30 with TRBJ2-5; D not certain. This receptor was obtained from a woman aged 70-85 years with COVID-19, enrolled during active disease. The specimen was peripheral blood. CDR3 amino acids: CAWGGRWETQYF. DNA for the CDR3: TGTGCCTGGGGTGGGCGCTGGGAGACCCAGTACTTC.